The clone carrying this T cell receptor (beta chain) was seen repeatedly, ten times or more. The V gene's germline CDR1 is DFQATT and CDR2 SNEGSKA (reference sequence). This CDR3 has 12 residues. The TCR beta libraries were generated through quantitative 5'-RACE incorporating molecular barcodes. In TCRdb, the 5' RACE reads were re-called with MiXCR into one record per CDR3 protein. In the table there are tens of thousands of distinct CDR3 sequences, more than 5.5% of which are singletons. The record originates from a study of CD8 T cells in ankylosing spondylitis. Sequenced input: synovial fluid, either unsorted or a sorted T cell fraction (not recorded which). The rearrangement links TRBV20-1 to TRBJ2-2, with a tentative D call TRBD1 (5 bases). This sequence was found in a male donor with ankylosing spondylitis. The CDR3 region has the DNA TGCAGCCACTCCACAGGCACCGGGGAGCTGTTTTTT. Translation gives CSHSTGTGELFF.